This T cell receptor (beta chain) is drawn from a study of blood T cell repertoires in COVID-19 (dated by TCRdb to the early 2020s). Study-wide context: Samples from collaborators originated in the United States, Italy and Spain and spanned both the acute and convalescent phases of COVID-19. The material from the prospective study consisted of cDNA or gDNA derived from T cells, B-cell-depleted T cells, or PBMCs. Deeply sampled blood TCRbeta repertoires from subjects exposed to, actively infected with, or recovered from COVID-19 were included in the dataset. The repertoires were released in a freely available public database meant as a resource for research on the immune response to SARS-CoV-2. Samples came from the ongoing ImmuneRACE study (first 160 participants) plus 1,254 subjects from 6 global collaborators. Nearly every sample came with metadata listing a de-identified subject ID, COVID-19 status, age in years and sex. Where HLA class I and class II types were available, the types were taken from metadata supplied by the sample provider, not from assay-based typing.

TCRbeta CDR3 regions were amplified from genomic DNA using the immunoSEQ Assay, a bias-controlled multiplex PCR. From the authors' description of their analysis: Within the assay, amplification of reference gene primers was used to estimate how many nucleated cells each sample contained. To quantify the absolute abundance of each unique TCRbeta CDR3 rearrangement, sequence reads were collapsed and filtered. For each sample, productive Simpson clonality was calculated as the square root of Simpson's diversity index across productive rearrangements. TCRdb mirrors the immuneACCESS table, restricted to in-frame sequences. Some clones are absent from its copies; in checked studies, under half trace to an unresolved V gene, and the reason for the others is unknown. The V and J calls and clone size come from that table; D and trimming were worked out from the DNA. The sample data list 280,000 or so clones, and 85% to 90% of these were observed just once. The leading ten clones occupy 2.5% to 3.5% of the sample.

The research as a whole found: The amount of clinical and demographic metadata varied by source and participant and was provided uncurated.

In the prospective study, participants were roughly 18 to 100 years old, resided in 25 or so geographic areas of the United States, and were enrolled through a virtual design. In the prospective study, cohorts were assigned on the basis of participant-reported clinical history obtained from a screening survey and a study questionnaire. A participant counted as exposed if, within 2 weeks of entering the study, that participant had been in contact with someone who had a PCR-confirmed or clinician-diagnosed COVID-19 case. In the prospective study, mobile phlebotomists collected whole blood, serum and a nasopharyngeal or oropharyngeal swab from each participant. Additional blood draws and questionnaires over an approximately two-month period could optionally be provided by prospective study participants. Prospective study blood samples were shipped either frozen or at room temperature before DNA extraction.

The germline V gene specifies SGHRS as CDR1 and YFSETQ as CDR2. Trimming takes 1 base from V and 0 bases from J, and the germline ends sit 13 bases apart. The CDR3 goes from the cysteine to the phenylalanine over 16 residues. CDR3 DNA is the only sequence kept; it has 48 bases, read in frame from the first base. Notes on this clone: No antigen is known for it. No base quality information exists; no much larger clone differs at one position.

The TCR sequence derives from a woman in her forties or fifties who had been exposed to COVID-19. The sample taken for sequencing was PBMCs or T cells enriched from blood (not recorded which). The V and J genes are TRBV5-1 and TRBJ1-1, with a tentative D gene TRBD1 over 5 matching bases. The CDR3 here reads CASSLYSAGMNTEAFF. The bases read TGCGCCAGCAGCTTGTATTCGGCAGGGATGAACACTGAAGCTTTCTTT.